The rows below give T cell receptor beta chains drawn from one sample of a study of blood T cell repertoires in COVID-19. Repertoires were generated with immunoSEQ multiplex PCR, while TCRdb's copy carries only in-frame clones and drops some. The top ten clones hold 1.5% to 2% of a sample with fewer than 80,000 clones, 86% of them seen once. The sample comprised peripheral blood. The receptors originated from a man under 40 with acute or convalescent COVID-19. CDR3s include the opening cysteine and the closing phenylalanine or tryptophan. A D gene is named only where the DNA matches it firmly. Clone size is given for some rows only: seen once, a few or many times, or a class if the clone is expanded.

j_gene,d_gene,v_gene,abundance,CDR3nt,CDR3aa
TRBJ2-2,TRBD1,TRBV4-1,-,TGCGCCAGCAGCCGGGGACAGACGAACACCGGGGAGCTGTTTTTT,CASSRGQTNTGELFF
TRBJ2-6,TRBD1,TRBV5-1,-,TGCGCCAGCAGCGCGAGCAGGACAGGGAACTCTGGGGCCAACGTCCTGACTTTC,CASSASRTGNSGANVLTF
TRBJ1-2,-,TRBV5-1,once,TGCGCCAGCAGCTTGGATCCAGGGAATGGCTACACCTTC,CASSLDPGNGYTF
TRBJ2-5,TRBD2,TRBV14,-,TGTGCCAGCAGCCAGCTAAGCGGGAACCAAGAGACCCAGTACTTC,CASSQLSGNQETQYF
TRBJ2-6,-,TRBV5-4,-,TGTGCCAGCAGCTGGGCGTTTAGCTCTGGGGCCAACGTCCTGACTTTC,CASSWAFSSGANVLTF
TRBJ1-4,-,TRBV6-5,once,TGTGCCAGCAGGAAAACAGCTGGTGAAAAACTGTTTTTT,CASRKTAGEKLFF
TRBJ1-1,TRBD1,TRBV5-6,-,TGTGCCAGCAGCTTAAGAGGGACAGGGGGCAGGAACACTGAAGCTTTCTTT,CASSLRGTGGRNTEAFF
TRBJ1-5,-,TRBV6-5,-,TGTGCCAGCAAGGAGGGTTACGGACAAAATCAGCCCCAGCATTTT,CASKEGYGQNQPQHF
TRBJ2-5,-,TRBV4-3,-,TGCGCCAGCAGCCCCGGCGGGACCAGGTCGTGGGAGACCCAGTACTTC,CASSPGGTRSWETQYF
TRBJ1-5,TRBD1,TRBV27,-,TGTGCCAGCAGTTCACAGGGGGCGGGTAATCAGCCCCAGCATTTT,CASSSQGAGNQPQHF
TRBJ2-4,-,TRBV5-4,-,TGTGCCAGCAGCTTGAAGGGGCTAGCCAAAAACATTCAGTACTTC,CASSLKGLAKNIQYF
TRBJ1-6,-,TRBV5-1,once,TGCGCCAGCAGCTTGGCTGGCAGGACCTATAATTCACCCCTCCACTTT,CASSLAGRTYNSPLHF
TRBJ2-2,TRBD2,TRBV7-2,-,TGTGCCAGCAGACTAGCACTAGCGGGACAAACCGGGGAGCTGTTTTTT,CASRLALAGQTGELFF
TRBJ2-2,-,TRBV10-1,-,TGCGCCAGCAGTGAATTAGCGGAGGGTCTCGGGGAGCTGTTTTTT,CASSELAEGLGELFF
TRBJ2-3,TRBD1,TRBV7-9,-,TGTGCCACCGTAGGGACAGGCAGCACAGATACGCAGTATTTT,CATVGTGSTDTQYF
TRBJ2-1,-,TRBV27,once,TGTGCCAGCAGTTTATCCCGGAGCGAGGAGCAGTTCTTC,CASSLSRSEEQFF
TRBJ1-6,-,TRBV2,-,TGTGCCAGCAGCTACTTAGGAGGTAATTCACCCCTCCACTTT,CASSYLGGNSPLHF
TRBJ1-1,-,TRBV18,-,TGTGCCAGCTCACCATTGGGGGCGGACACTGAAGCTTTCTTT,CASSPLGADTEAFF
TRBJ1-1,-,TRBV6-1,-,TGTGCCAGCAGTGAAGCGTTTAACAGGGAAAGGGACACTGAAGCTTTCTTT,CASSEAFNRERDTEAFF
TRBJ1-2,-,TRBV2,few,TGTGCCAGCAACTTAATTAACTATGGCTACACCTTC,CASNLINYGYTF
TRBJ1-2,TRBD1,TRBV12-3/TRBV12-4,-,TGTGCCAGCAGTCCGACAGGGGGGAATGGCTACACCTTC,CASSPTGGNGYTF
TRBJ2-2,TRBD1,TRBV2,-,TGTGCCGATCGACAGGGTTTGAATGCCGGGGAGCTGTTTTTT,CADRQGLNAGELFF
TRBJ2-5,-,TRBV29-1,-,TGCAGCGTCGGATCCCCCAGGGGAGAGACCCAGTACTTC,CSVGSPRGETQYF
TRBJ1-1,TRBD1,TRBV3-1/TRBV3-2,-,TGTGCCAGCAGCCAAGCCGGACAGGGCGGTGCTGAAGCTTTCTTT,CASSQAGQGGAEAFF
TRBJ2-1,TRBD2,TRBV5-4,few,TGTGCCAGCAGCCTGGGACTACCCCCGGGTGAGCAGTTCTTC,CASSLGLPPGEQFF
TRBJ1-2,-,TRBV6-2/TRBV6-3,-,TGTGCCAGCAGTTACTCGAGACAGGTTGGTGGCTACACCTTC,CASSYSRQVGGYTF
TRBJ2-4,-,TRBV10-2,-,TGCGCCACCTCGGTGGGCGGGTTAGCCAAAAACATTCAGTACTTC,CATSVGGLAKNIQYF
TRBJ1-3,-,TRBV5-1,-,TGCGCCAGCAGCTTGGGACAGATCTCTGGAAACACCATATATTTT,CASSLGQISGNTIYF
TRBJ1-2,-,TRBV7-2,-,TGTGCCAGCAGCCCCGGTACGACGGGGGGGAGGGCTTCTGGCTACACCTTC,CASSPGTTGGRASGYTF
TRBJ2-5,-,TRBV7-2,-,TGTGCCAGCAGCTTAGTCCCCAGGGGTACAGAGACCCAGTACTTC,CASSLVPRGTETQYF
TRBJ2-5,-,TRBV18,few,TGTGCCAGCTCACCACCACTAAATCCTGACGATAGAATTGGTCAAGAGACCCAGTACTTC,CASSPPLNPDDRIGQETQYF
TRBJ1-5,-,TRBV9,few,TGTGCCAGCAGCGCCCTATCTACCCGGGGGCCCCAGCATTTT,CASSALSTRGPQHF
TRBJ2-6,-,TRBV3-1/TRBV3-2,-,TGTGCCAGCAGCCTTGGACGGGGTTTTGGGGCCAACGTCCTGACTTTC,CASSLGRGFGANVLTF
TRBJ1-1,-,TRBV2,-,TGTGCCAGCAGAGCCGGGTTTTGGGAAGCTTTCTTT,CASRAGFWEAFF
TRBJ2-5,-,TRBV5-1,-,TGCGCCAGCAGCTTGCAGGGGAGAGAGACCCAGTACTTC,CASSLQGRETQYF
TRBJ1-1,-,TRBV6-5,once,TGTGCCAGCAGTTACGGGGGCACTGACACTGAAGCTTTCTTT,CASSYGGTDTEAFF
TRBJ1-1,-,TRBV2,-,TGTGCCAGCAGTGAAGTAAGACAGGAAGCTTTCTTT,CASSEVRQEAFF
TRBJ1-6,-,TRBV2,-,TGTGCCAGCAGTGAAGCGCGGCAGAATTCACCCCTCCACTTT,CASSEARQNSPLHF
TRBJ1-1,TRBD1,TRBV7-2,-,TGTGCCAGCAGCGCCAGACAGGGGGCGGCGGACACTGAAGCTTTCTTT,CASSARQGAADTEAFF
TRBJ2-3,-,TRBV9,-,TGTGCCAGCAGCCCGACGTTCGCGGCGGGGATCACAGATACGCAGTATTTT,CASSPTFAAGITDTQYF
TRBJ2-4,TRBD2,TRBV27,-,TGTGCCAGCAGTCCCGGAGCGGGAGGGCCGGGGAACATTCAGTACTTC,CASSPGAGGPGNIQYF
TRBJ2-1,TRBD2,TRBV6-5,few,TGTGCCAGCTGGAGCGGGGGGGCCATGAATGAGCAGTTCTTC,CASWSGGAMNEQFF
TRBJ2-7,TRBD1,TRBV6-4,-,TGTGCCAGCACCCCCCTGGGGGACAGAGGCAGAGACTACGAGCAGTACTTC,CASTPLGDRGRDYEQYF
TRBJ2-1,-,TRBV5-1,few,TGCGCCAGCAGCTTGGCCCTTTACAATGAGCAGTTCTTC,CASSLALYNEQFF
TRBJ1-1,-,TRBV6-2/TRBV6-3,-,TGTGCCAGCAGTTACTCCAGCCGGGAGGGGAACACTGAAGCTTTCTTT,CASSYSSREGNTEAFF
TRBJ1-6,-,TRBV20-1,-,TGCAGTGCTAGTCCCTCTGTGGGGGGGTATAATTCACCCCTCCACTTT,CSASPSVGGYNSPLHF
TRBJ2-1,TRBD1,TRBV28,-,TGTGCCAGCATGAAGGACAGGGGGCGAGGCTACAATGAGCAGTTCTTC,CASMKDRGRGYNEQFF
TRBJ1-3,TRBD1,TRBV15,-,TGTGCCACCAGCAGGGACAGGGGTCCCAACACCATATATTTT,CATSRDRGPNTIYF
TRBJ2-5,-,TRBV3-1/TRBV3-2,-,TGTGCCAGCACCAGCGGAGAAAAAGAGACCCAGTACTTC,CASTSGEKETQYF
TRBJ2-2,TRBD2,TRBV5-1,-,TGCGCCAGCAGCCAACTAGCGGGAGACCCCGGGGAGCTGTTTTTT,CASSQLAGDPGELFF
TRBJ2-5,-,TRBV2,-,TGTGCCAGCAGTCCGCAAGAGACCCAGTACTTC,CASSPQETQYF
TRBJ2-7,TRBD2,TRBV10-3,-,TGTGCCATCAGTGAGCCAACTAGCGGCCTCTCCTACGAGCAGTACTTC,CAISEPTSGLSYEQYF
TRBJ1-2,TRBD1,TRBV28,-,TGTGCCAGCAGTTCAAACTTCCGGGACAGGGGCCTCTATGGCTACACCTTC,CASSSNFRDRGLYGYTF